Here is one T cell receptor beta chain with its context. Its specificity is not known. Germline V gene sequence: CDR1 SGHNT, CDR2 YYREEE (reference sequence). J was trimmed by 3 bases and V by 2 bases; bases with no gene match: 5. This CDR3 is built from 14 residues. The entry originates in a study of T cell responses to AZD1222 COVID-19 vaccine. Study background: Pooled together were second doses at about 4 or about 12 weeks.

Assay: immunoSEQ multiplex PCR; the TCRdb copy retains only in-frame clones and omits some. Found here are 100,000 to 150,000 clones, 86% of them singletons; the top ten hold 9% to 15%. The study's findings and limits: White British ancestry dominated among donors, who included more females, and clonal diversity was possibly underestimated. Reports indicate that nearly half of spike-specific TCRs are directed at unmutated variant regions. Spike as a whole was targeted by vaccine-associated CD4 TCRs, dominant at 160-218 and 743-854.

This specimen consisted of peripheral blood, obtained on day 0 of AZD1222 vaccination. The chain recombines TRBV5-4 with TRBJ2-7; 7 bases map to TRBD2. This receptor was obtained from an adult in good health. The CDR3 nucleotides read TGTGCCAGCAGCTTAAGCGGGACGGGCTACGAGCAGTACTTC. This codes for CASSLSGTGYEQYF. Variable domain in full (rest from reference TRBV5-4 and TRBJ2-7): ETGVTQSPTHLIKTRGQQVTLRCSSQSGHNTVSWYQQALGQGPQFIFQYYREEENGRGNFPPRFSGLQFPNYSSELNVNALELDDSALYLCASSLSGTGYEQYFGPGTRLTVT.